The rows below give T cell receptor beta chains drawn from one sample of a study of T cells after yellow fever vaccination. TCRdb re-derived calls from the 5' RACE reads in MiXCR, one entry per CDR3 protein. Of around 400,000 distinct CDR3 sequences listed, around a tenth are singletons. The material sequenced was PBMCs, taken on the day of the first yellow fever vaccination. These receptors were taken from a man younger than 35 who received the YFV17D yellow fever vaccine. The CDR3 runs from the conserved cysteine through the conserved F or W. The D gene is left open where the match is weak. Size values are once, few and many counts, or a class for expanded clones, and some rows have none.

D	V	size	J	DNA	CDR3
TRBD2	TRBV5-6	-	TRBJ2-3	TGTGCCAGCAGCTTTGGTAGCGGGGGGGCCTCGGATACGCAGTATTTT	CASSFGSGGASDTQYF
TRBD2	TRBV9	-	TRBJ2-2	TGTGCCAGCAGCACCTCCAGCGGGGGGGCGAACACCGGGGAGCTGTTTTTT	CASSTSSGGANTGELFF
-	TRBV7-2	few	TRBJ1-4	TGTGCCAGCAGCTCATCGGCTGAAAAACTGTTTTTT	CASSSSAEKLFF
-	TRBV29-1	-	TRBJ2-1	TGCAGCGTTTGGGCCGGCAATGAGCAGTTCTTC	CSVWAGNEQFF
TRBD2	TRBV18	-	TRBJ2-1	TGTGCCAGCTCAAAGACTAGCGGGGGGGCCGGAGAGCAGTTCTTC	CASSKTSGGAGEQFF
TRBD1	TRBV6-5	few	TRBJ1-2	TGTGCCAGCAGTTACACCGGGACAGTCCTGAGAGGCTACACCTTC	CASSYTGTVLRGYTF
-	TRBV5-1	-	TRBJ2-1	TGCGCCAGCAGCTTTCAGGCCCCCAGCTCCTACAATGAGCAGTTCTTC	CASSFQAPSSYNEQFF
TRBD2	TRBV5-4	-	TRBJ2-1	TGTGCCAGCAGCTTGGCGGGGGGGAACTACAATGAGCAGTTCTTC	CASSLAGGNYNEQFF
-	TRBV7-2	-	TRBJ2-1	TGTGCCAGCAGCTCGGAGACAGGCCGCTACAATGAGCAGTTCTTC	CASSSETGRYNEQFF
-	TRBV5-1	few	TRBJ2-7	TGCGCCAGCAGATGGCTGGACAGGGAGGGGTACGAGCAGTACTTC	CASRWLDREGYEQYF
-	TRBV5-1	-	TRBJ2-5	TGCGCCAGCAGCTTTCAGGGACCACAAGAGACCCAGTACTTC	CASSFQGPQETQYF
-	TRBV6-1	-	TRBJ2-7	TGTGCCACCCGAGGTGTTGCGCGATCCTACGAGCAGTACTTC	CATRGVARSYEQYF
-	TRBV11-2	-	TRBJ2-3	TGTGCCAGCAGCTTAGGACTAGATGGTACGCAGTATTTT	CASSLGLDGTQYF